This T cell receptor (beta chain) was captured in a study of control samples from healthy donors and cancer patients. V dropped 4 bases and J dropped 0 bases, with 14 bases sitting between them. The germline V gene has CDR1 SGDLS and CDR2 YYNGEE. This CDR3 has 16 residues. This table comes from immunoSEQ multiplex PCR, and its TCRdb copy is limited to in-frame clones, with some not included. The data contain 120,000 or so clones, around 87% of them seen just once; the ten biggest clones take up about 8.7%. Material: blood. This chain joins TRBV9 and TRBJ2-1; D gene ambiguous. This receptor was obtained from a middle-aged man in good health. The CDR3 bases are TGTGCCAGCAGCCTAAAAGGCCTCAGCTCCTACAATGAGCAGTTCTTC. Protein sequence: CASSLKGLSSYNEQFF.